These T cell receptor beta chains were read from a single sample in a study of T cell responses to AZD1222 COVID-19 vaccine. Using immunoSEQ multiplex PCR, the repertoire was profiled, and TCRdb retains in-frame clones only, with some absent. The table has more than 85,000 clones, roughly 90% seen once. This material consisted of peripheral blood, taken 28 days after the second AZD1222 dose. The receptors were sampled from an adult who received the AZD1222 COVID-19 vaccine. The CDR3 runs from the conserved cysteine through the conserved F or W. Fields, in order: J gene, CDR3 length, D gene, V gene, clone size, CDR3 DNA, CDR3 protein. A D gene is named only where the DNA matches it firmly. Clone sizes are given selectively: once, few, many, or a class where the clone is expanded.

J: TRBJ2-7; length: 14; D: TRBD1; V: TRBV9; size: NA; DNA: TGTGCCAGCAGCGTCGGGGACAGCTCCTACGAGCAGTACTTC; CDR3: CASSVGDSSYEQYF
J: TRBJ2-7; length: 14; D: TRBD2; V: TRBV15; size: NA; DNA: TGTGCCACCAGCCCCCAGGGCGGGGGCTACGAGCAGTACTTC; CDR3: CATSPQGGGYEQYF
J: TRBJ1-3; length: 14; D: NA; V: TRBV2; size: NA; DNA: TGTGCCAGCAGATCCAGGGGCGTCAGAAACACCATATATTTT; CDR3: CASRSRGVRNTIYF
J: TRBJ1-5; length: 14; D: NA; V: TRBV19; size: once; DNA: TGTGCCAGTAGGCACGTATATCTCAATCAGCCCCAGCATTTT; CDR3: CASRHVYLNQPQHF
J: TRBJ1-5; length: 13; D: NA; V: TRBV6-5; size: NA; DNA: TGTGCCAGCAGCCCGACAGATAATCAGCCCCAGCATTTT; CDR3: CASSPTDNQPQHF
J: TRBJ1-2; length: 15; D: NA; V: TRBV6-5; size: NA; DNA: TGTGCCAGCAGTTACCGGACGGCCAAACTCTATGGCTACACCTTC; CDR3: CASSYRTAKLYGYTF
J: TRBJ1-1; length: 17; D: NA; V: TRBV11-2; size: NA; DNA: TGTGCCAGCAGCTCCGGGCTGGTTCCCGGACAGAACACTGAAGCTTTCTTT; CDR3: CASSSGLVPGQNTEAFF
J: TRBJ2-2; length: 15; D: TRBD1; V: TRBV19; size: NA; DNA: TGTGCCAGTAGTCCGCGGCAGGGGGACACCGGGGAGCTGTTTTTT; CDR3: CASSPRQGDTGELFF
J: TRBJ2-3; length: 15; D: NA; V: TRBV20-1; size: NA; DNA: TGCAGTGCTAGTTCGGGCAGGGGAGGCGCAGATACGCAGTATTTT; CDR3: CSASSGRGGADTQYF
J: TRBJ1-1; length: 13; D: NA; V: TRBV5-1; size: NA; DNA: TGCGCCAGCAGCTCTCAGGGGAACACTGAAGCTTTCTTT; CDR3: CASSSQGNTEAFF
J: TRBJ1-2; length: 16; D: NA; V: TRBV6-5; size: NA; DNA: TGTGCCAGCAGTTACTCGAATGTGAAGGGTTCCTATGGCTACACCTTC; CDR3: CASSYSNVKGSYGYTF
J: TRBJ1-5; length: 14; D: NA; V: TRBV7-3; size: NA; DNA: TGTGCCAGCAGCTCCCCGGGTCCGAATCAGCCCCAGCATTTT; CDR3: CASSSPGPNQPQHF
J: TRBJ2-7; length: 14; D: NA; V: TRBV7-6; size: NA; DNA: TGTGCCAGCAGCTTAGTAGGCCGGAGGTACGAGCAGTACTTC; CDR3: CASSLVGRRYEQYF
J: TRBJ1-3; length: 15; D: TRBD1; V: TRBV11-2; size: once; DNA: TGTGCCAGCAGCTCAGGGGGGGACAGGACTAACACCATATATTTT; CDR3: CASSSGGDRTNTIYF
J: TRBJ1-1; length: 15; D: NA; V: TRBV19; size: NA; DNA: TGTGCCAGTAGTATAGACTCAGGGTTGTACACTGAAGCTTTCTTT; CDR3: CASSIDSGLYTEAFF
J: TRBJ1-5; length: 14; D: NA; V: TRBV19; size: NA; DNA: TGTGCCAGTAGTGGGGGGGTCGGTGGGCAGCCCCAGCATTTT; CDR3: CASSGGVGGQPQHF
J: TRBJ2-1; length: 15; D: NA; V: TRBV6-4; size: NA; DNA: TGTGCCAGCAGTGAATCGCCGGGGGGCTTCCATGAGCAGTTCTTC; CDR3: CASSESPGGFHEQFF
J: TRBJ2-7; length: 14; D: TRBD1; V: TRBV6-5; size: once; DNA: TGTGCCAGCAGCCGTGGGGGGACAGGGGGTGAGCAGTACTTC; CDR3: CASSRGGTGGEQYF
J: TRBJ2-7; length: 13; D: TRBD1; V: TRBV3-1/TRBV3-2; size: NA; DNA: TGTGCCAGCAGCCGGGACAGGTTCTACGAGCAGTACTTC; CDR3: CASSRDRFYEQYF
J: TRBJ1-5; length: 15; D: NA; V: TRBV7-8; size: NA; DNA: TGTGCCAGCAGCCGAGAGACGGGTGGCAATCAGCCCCAGCATTTT; CDR3: CASSRETGGNQPQHF
J: TRBJ2-1; length: 19; D: TRBD2; V: TRBV7-9; size: NA; DNA: TGTGCCAGCAGCTTCCCGACTAGCGGGGTTCCTAGCTCCTACAATGAGCAGTTCTTC; CDR3: CASSFPTSGVPSSYNEQFF
J: TRBJ2-2; length: 15; D: TRBD1; V: TRBV24-1; size: NA; DNA: TGTGCCACCAGTGATGGAGGGACAGGCCGCGGGGAGCTGTTTTTT; CDR3: CATSDGGTGRGELFF
J: TRBJ2-7; length: 13; D: NA; V: TRBV15; size: NA; DNA: TGTGCCACCAGCAGAGATGTTCCCTACGAGCAGTACTTC; CDR3: CATSRDVPYEQYF
J: TRBJ2-5; length: 13; D: NA; V: TRBV12-3/TRBV12-4; size: NA; DNA: TGTGCCAGCAGCCGCGACGGCCAAGAGACCCAGTACTTC; CDR3: CASSRDGQETQYF
J: TRBJ2-3; length: 16; D: NA; V: TRBV29-1; size: NA; DNA: TGCAGCGTTGAAGACCGCGTAGGCGGAATAGGAGATACGCAGTATTTT; CDR3: CSVEDRVGGIGDTQYF
J: TRBJ2-1; length: 16; D: NA; V: TRBV18; size: NA; DNA: TGTGCCAGCTCACCACCGGGCGGGCGATTCTACAATGAGCAGTTCTTC; CDR3: CASSPPGGRFYNEQFF
J: TRBJ2-7; length: 15; D: TRBD1; V: TRBV4-1; size: NA; DNA: TGCGCCAGCAGCCTAGACAGGGCACCCTACTACGAGCAGTACTTC; CDR3: CASSLDRAPYYEQYF
J: TRBJ1-5; length: 15; D: NA; V: TRBV4-1; size: NA; DNA: TGCGCCAGCAGCCAAGTAATGGGCGACGGACAGCCCCAGCATTTT; CDR3: CASSQVMGDGQPQHF
J: TRBJ2-1; length: 14; D: NA; V: TRBV6-5; size: NA; DNA: TGTGCCAGCAAGGCAGGCATGTCCTACAATGAGCAGTTCTTC; CDR3: CASKAGMSYNEQFF
J: TRBJ1-1; length: 14; D: NA; V: TRBV6-1; size: few; DNA: TGTGCCAGCAGTGACCAATTTATCGACACTGAAGCTTTCTTT; CDR3: CASSDQFIDTEAFF
J: TRBJ2-3; length: 13; D: NA; V: TRBV19; size: NA; DNA: TGTGCCAGTAGTCGGAAAAGCACAGATACGCAGTATTTT; CDR3: CASSRKSTDTQYF
J: TRBJ2-5; length: 13; D: TRBD2; V: TRBV5-4; size: once; DNA: TGTGCCAGCACCGTCGGGAGGGAAGAGACCCAGTACTTC; CDR3: CASTVGREETQYF
J: TRBJ1-3; length: 15; D: NA; V: TRBV11-1; size: NA; DNA: TGTGCCAGCAGCTTAAACCCCGGAGCTGGAAACACCATATATTTT; CDR3: CASSLNPGAGNTIYF
J: TRBJ2-5; length: 11; D: TRBD1; V: TRBV28; size: NA; DNA: TGTGCCAGCAGTTCTCCGGGACAGCAGTACTTC; CDR3: CASSSPGQQYF
J: TRBJ1-1; length: 14; D: NA; V: TRBV6-2/TRBV6-3; size: once; DNA: TGTGCCAGCAGTTTCGCGGGACAGAACACTGAAGCTTTCTTT; CDR3: CASSFAGQNTEAFF
J: TRBJ1-5; length: 13; D: NA; V: TRBV4-1; size: few; DNA: TGCGCCAGCAGCCAAGGGGCCGATCAGCCCCAGCATTTT; CDR3: CASSQGADQPQHF
J: TRBJ1-1; length: 15; D: NA; V: TRBV18; size: NA; DNA: TGTGCCAGCTCCCGGGATACGAGGGTGCCCACTGAAGCTTTCTTT; CDR3: CASSRDTRVPTEAFF
J: TRBJ2-7; length: 14; D: TRBD1; V: TRBV27; size: NA; DNA: TGTGCCAGCAGTGGGACAGCAAGCTCCTACGAGCAGTACTTC; CDR3: CASSGTASSYEQYF
J: TRBJ2-3; length: 13; D: NA; V: TRBV6-5; size: NA; DNA: TGTGCCAGCAGTTATGGGAGCACAGATACGCAGTATTTT; CDR3: CASSYGSTDTQYF
J: TRBJ2-2; length: 13; D: NA; V: TRBV10-1; size: once; DNA: TGCGCCAGCGGTGACAGTAACACCGGGGAGCTGTTTTTT; CDR3: CASGDSNTGELFF
J: TRBJ2-6; length: 13; D: NA; V: TRBV6-6; size: NA; DNA: TGTGCCAGCGGAAGCTCTGGGGCCAACGTCCTGACTTTC; CDR3: CASGSSGANVLTF
J: TRBJ1-5; length: 20; D: TRBD1; V: TRBV4-1; size: NA; DNA: TGCGCCAGCAGCCAAAACGGCTTGCAGGGGGCCTCAGATAGCAATCAGCCCCAGCATTTT; CDR3: CASSQNGLQGASDSNQPQHF
J: TRBJ1-5; length: 13; D: NA; V: TRBV25-1; size: NA; DNA: TGTGCCAGCAGTTCTCATAGCAATCAGCCCCAGCATTTT; CDR3: CASSSHSNQPQHF
J: TRBJ2-7; length: 16; D: TRBD1; V: TRBV11-2; size: NA; DNA: TGTGCCAGCGGGGGACTCGGGACAGGGACCTACTACGAGCAGTACTTC; CDR3: CASGGLGTGTYYEQYF
J: TRBJ2-1; length: 11; D: NA; V: TRBV23-1; size: NA; DNA: TGCGACCACCGGGACTACAATGAGCAGTTCTTC; CDR3: CDHRDYNEQFF
J: TRBJ1-5; length: 13; D: NA; V: TRBV12-3/TRBV12-4; size: few; DNA: TGTGCCAGTGGACGGACAATCAATCAGCCCCAGCATTTT; CDR3: CASGRTINQPQHF